This entry lists 2 T cell receptor beta chains sequenced from one sample in a study of T cell responses to AZD1222 COVID-19 vaccine. Sequencing was performed with immunoSEQ multiplex PCR; in TCRdb, only in-frame clones are kept and a portion is missing. The table shows about 93,000 clones, with 85% to 90% occurring only once. The specimen comprised peripheral blood, sampled 28 days after the second AZD1222 dose. These receptors were taken from an adult who received the AZD1222 COVID-19 vaccine.

The chain carries TRBV15 and TRBJ2-7; a weak D match, TRBD2 (6 bases). This CDR3 contains 14 residues. Per the germline V gene, CDR1 is LNHNV and CDR2 is YYDKDF (reference sequence). V was shortened by 2 bases and J by 3 bases, with 11 bases between the two germline ends. The CDR3, as DNA: TGTGCCACCAGCAGAAAAAGACTAGACTACGAGCAGTACTTC. As protein: CATSRKRLDYEQYF. Full variable domain (outside the CDR3, taken from reference TRBV15 and TRBJ2-7): DAMVIQNPRYQVTQFGKPVTLSCSQTLNHNVMYWYQQKSSQAPKLLFHYYDKDFNNEADTPDNFQSRRPNTSFCFLDIRSPGLGDTAMYLCATSRKRLDYEQYFGPGTRLTVT.

The J gene is TRBJ2-1, the V gene TRBV9, with D maybe TRBD2 (5 bases). V shed 0 bases and J shed 0 bases, with 22 bases lying between them. Germline CDR1 and CDR2: SGDLS and YYNGEE. CDR3 size: 20 residues. CDR3 sequence reads: CASSVVGPLSAGPSYNEQFF. CDR3 in DNA: TGTGCCAGCAGCGTAGTTGGGCCTCTTAGCGCGGGTCCCTCCTACAATGAGCAGTTCTTC.